A selection of T cell receptor beta chains follows, all from one sample in a study of T cells after yellow fever vaccination. Each CDR3 protein gets one entry after TCRdb re-called the 5' RACE reads with MiXCR. This table holds approximately 160,000 distinct CDR3 sequences, about 6.2% found once. Specimen: CD4+ T cells sorted from PBMCs, collected on the day of the first yellow fever vaccination. These receptors came from a man younger than 35 who received the YFV17D yellow fever vaccine. Both conserved end residues are part of each CDR3. The D gene is left open where the match is weak. Clone size appears in some rows only: once, few, many, or a class for an expanded clone.

TRBJ2-1	-	TRBV20-1	many	TGCAGTGCTACCACGGGAGAAACCTACAATGAGCAGTTCTTC	CSATTGETYNEQFF
TRBJ1-5	-	TRBV20-1	few	TGCAGTGCTAGACAGAACATTGGGGGGGTGGGTCAGCCCCAGCATTTT	CSARQNIGGVGQPQHF
TRBJ2-1	TRBD2	TRBV5-6	many	TGTGCCAGCAGAGAAGGGACTATTGTTAGACTCAATGAGCAGTTCTTC	CASREGTIVRLNEQFF
TRBJ1-1	-	TRBV29-1	few	TGCAGCGTTGATGGGGAAGTTAGGGTTCAAGCTTTCTTT	CSVDGEVRVQAFF
TRBJ1-2	-	TRBV5-1	-	TGCGCCAGCAGCTTTCGACCGCGACAAGACTATGGCTACACCTTC	CASSFRPRQDYGYTF
TRBJ2-6	TRBD1	TRBV6-1	-	TGTGCCAGCAGTGGAGGGTGGGACAGCTCTGGGGCCAACGTCCTGACTTTC	CASSGGWDSSGANVLTF
TRBJ2-2	-	TRBV4-1	many	TGCGCCAGCAGCCAAGAGTCGGTTCGGCGGGTCACCGGGGAGCTGTTTTTT	CASSQESVRRVTGELFF
TRBJ1-5	-	TRBV4-3	-	TGCGCCAGCAGCCAATCCTTTTCCCCGACTAGCAATCAGCCCCAGCATTTT	CASSQSFSPTSNQPQHF
TRBJ2-3	-	TRBV5-1	-	TGCGCCAGCAGCTTGTACAGCACAGATACGCAGTATTTT	CASSLYSTDTQYF
TRBJ2-4	-	TRBV28	few	TGTGCCAGCAGCCCTTCGGGACCTATGGGGGACATTCAGTACTTC	CASSPSGPMGDIQYF
TRBJ2-7	TRBD1	TRBV18	many	TGTGCCAGCTCACCCGACAGGGCGGTATCCTACGAGCAGTACTTC	CASSPDRAVSYEQYF
TRBJ2-7	-	TRBV7-2	many	TGTGCCAGCAGCTACGACAGCTCCTACGAGCAGTACTTC	CASSYDSSYEQYF
TRBJ2-4	TRBD1	TRBV5-1	many	TGCGCCAGCAGCTTGGAAGGGGGCGCTTTTAAGTACTTC	CASSLEGGAFKYF